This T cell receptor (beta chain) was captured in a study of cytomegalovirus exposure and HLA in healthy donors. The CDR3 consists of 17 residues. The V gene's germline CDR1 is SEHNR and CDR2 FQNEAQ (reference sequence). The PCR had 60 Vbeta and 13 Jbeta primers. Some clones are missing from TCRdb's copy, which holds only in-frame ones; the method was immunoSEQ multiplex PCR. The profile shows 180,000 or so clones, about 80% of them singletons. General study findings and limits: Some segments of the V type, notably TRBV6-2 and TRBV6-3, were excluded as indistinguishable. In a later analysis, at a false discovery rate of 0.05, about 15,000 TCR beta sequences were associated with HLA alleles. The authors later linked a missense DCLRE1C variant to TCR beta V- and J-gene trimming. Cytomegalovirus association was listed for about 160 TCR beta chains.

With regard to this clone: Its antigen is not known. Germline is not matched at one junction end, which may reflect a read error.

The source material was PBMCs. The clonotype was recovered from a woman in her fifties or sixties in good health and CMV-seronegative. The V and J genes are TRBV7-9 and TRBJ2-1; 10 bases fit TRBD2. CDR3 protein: CSSSNKPLAGSDNEQFF. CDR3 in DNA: TGTTCCAGCAGCAATAAACCACTAGCGGGATCGGACAATGAGCAGTTCTTC. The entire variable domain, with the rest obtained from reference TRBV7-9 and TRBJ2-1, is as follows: DTGVSQNPRHKITKRGQNVTFRCDPISEHNRLYWYRQTLGQGPEFLTYFQNEAQLEKSRLLSDRFSAERPKGSFSTLEIQRTEQGDSAMYLCSSSNKPLAGSDNEQFFGPGTRLTVL.